This is a list of T cell receptor beta chains from one sample in a study of a mutant IDH1 vaccine in newly diagnosed glioma. The table came from immunoSEQ multiplex PCR; TCRdb's copy has only in-frame clones and leaves some out. This sample has around 40,000 clones; over 70% occur once, and the top ten carry roughly 6.2%. These receptors have no identified antigens. Sequencing used PBMCs, obtained from a glioma patient whose treatment included an IDH1 peptide vaccine. The receptors originated from a middle-aged woman with glioma. Some clones in this sample may be carry-over from other donors' samples. Both conserved end residues are part of each CDR3. A D gene is named only where the DNA matches it firmly. Part of the rows lack a size; the others show once, few, many or a class for expanded clones.

clone_size,d_call,v_call,j_call,cdr3_nt,cdr3_aa
medium-sized,TRBD1,TRBV4-1,TRBJ2-1,TGCGCCAGCAGCCCATGGACAGGGATAAACAATGAGCAGTTCTTC,CASSPWTGINNEQFF
few,TRBD1,TRBV4-1,TRBJ1-4,TGCGCCAGCAGCCTTCGGTCCCGGGACAGGGGCCGGAATGAAAAACTGTTTTTT,CASSLRSRDRGRNEKLFF
.,.,TRBV15,TRBJ1-6,TGTGCCACCAGCAGAGGTATACGAGGGAATTCACCCCTCCACTTT,CATSRGIRGNSPLHF
.,.,TRBV7-9,TRBJ1-4,TGTGCCAGCAGTAGTCGGAGGGGTGAAAAACTGTTTTTT,CASSSRRGEKLFF
.,.,TRBV6-6,TRBJ1-5,TGTGCCAGCAGTTATAGAGGCGGAAGGGAGCCCCAGCATTTT,CASSYRGGREPQHF
once,.,TRBV10-1,TRBJ1-5,TGCGCCAGCAGTGAAAAAGGGAATCAGCCCCAGCATTTT,CASSEKGNQPQHF
.,.,TRBV10-1,TRBJ1-2,TGCGCCAGCAGTGAGAGATGGCAGCCAAGGAACTATGGCTACACCTTC,CASSERWQPRNYGYTF
once,.,TRBV7-9,TRBJ1-2,TGTGCCAGCAGCCCGCCTCGGGGGGCAGAAGGCTACACCTTC,CASSPPRGAEGYTF
.,TRBD2,TRBV6-5,TRBJ2-4,TGTGCCAGCAGTTACTCGATAGCGGGGGGCAAAAACATTCAGTACTTC,CASSYSIAGGKNIQYF
.,.,TRBV9,TRBJ1-5,TGTGCCAGCAGCCTCGACATGAATCAGCCCCAGCATTTT,CASSLDMNQPQHF
.,.,TRBV7-2,TRBJ1-1,TGTGCCAGCAGCTTAGAATCTGGTGAAGCTTTCTTT,CASSLESGEAFF
.,TRBD1,TRBV19,TRBJ2-7,TGTGCCAGTAAGTTACAGGGGGAGAACGAGCAGTACTTC,CASKLQGENEQYF
.,TRBD1,TRBV7-9,TRBJ1-5,TGTGCCAGCAGCCTAGCCGAGACAGGGGCCCAGCCCCAGCATTTT,CASSLAETGAQPQHF
.,TRBD2,TRBV29-1,TRBJ2-7,TGCAGCGTTGTGAAACTAGCGGGATTGGACTACGAGCAGTACTTC,CSVVKLAGLDYEQYF
.,.,TRBV19,TRBJ1-1,TGTGCCAGTAGTAAGGGGAACACTGAAGCTTTCTTT,CASSKGNTEAFF
few,.,TRBV5-6,TRBJ2-7,TGTGCCAGCAGCTTGGGGGGTTTGGGGGCCTACGAGCAGTACTTC,CASSLGGLGAYEQYF
.,TRBD1,TRBV5-4,TRBJ2-2,TGTGCCAGCAGCTTTGGGCCTGGGGACAGGGTCGGGGAGCTGTTTTTT,CASSFGPGDRVGELFF
.,TRBD2,TRBV6-4,TRBJ2-3,TGTGCCAGCAGGAGCGGGGGGCACACAGATACGCAGTATTTT,CASRSGGHTDTQYF
.,.,TRBV20-1,TRBJ2-7,TGCAGTGCTACCCCCGCCTACGAGCAGTACTTC,CSATPAYEQYF
.,.,TRBV5-1,TRBJ2-1,TGCGCCAGCAGCTTGGACCCTAGCTTTGAGCAGTTCTTC,CASSLDPSFEQFF
.,.,TRBV27,TRBJ2-3,TGTGCCAGCAGGTTAAGGGAGTCAGATACGCAGTATTTT,CASRLRESDTQYF
.,.,TRBV19,TRBJ1-5,TGTGCCAGTAGTATATTTAGTCCTAATCAGCCCCAGCATTTT,CASSIFSPNQPQHF
.,.,TRBV6-6,TRBJ1-1,TGTGCCAGCAGTAAACAATATCCCGACCGGAACACTGAAGCTTTCTTT,CASSKQYPDRNTEAFF
.,.,TRBV7-9,TRBJ2-7,TGTGCCAGCAGCCTAGTGGCAGGTCCGCGTTCCTACGAGCAGTACTTC,CASSLVAGPRSYEQYF